These 13 T cell receptor beta chains were all obtained from the same sample, sequenced in a study of blood T cell repertoires in COVID-19. Generated by immunoSEQ multiplex PCR, the TCRdb table keeps only in-frame clones and is missing some. The sample lists around 130,000 clones, about 80% occurring once. Sample: peripheral blood. The source of these receptors is a woman aged 50 to 65 with acute or convalescent COVID-19.

The V call is TRBV6-5, the J call TRBJ2-7; TRBD2 matches at 9 bases. The length of the CDR3 is 15 residues. V dropped 0 bases and J dropped 6; count of bases not matched to a gene: 6. Germline CDR1 reads MNHEY; CDR2 reads SVGAGI. The CDR3 sequence: CASSYSRGGTGEQYF. As DNA, the CDR3 is TGTGCCAGCAGTTACTCGCGGGGGGGCACGGGCGAGCAGTACTTC.

The chain joins TRBV29-1 to TRBJ1-4; 8 bases are a match to TRBD1. Germline-derived CDR1 and CDR2 are SQVTM and ANQGSEA. Trimming cost V 7 bases and J 10 bases; bases outside gene matches: 11. CDR3 length: 13 amino acids. The CDR3 DNA sequence: TGCAGCGCCGAGACAGGGGCCTTTGGAAAACTGTTTTTT. Translated: CSAETGAFGKLFF.

The V and J genes are TRBV6-1 and TRBJ1-6; 7 nucleotides align to TRBD1. This CDR3 comprises 14 residues. V lost 3 bases, J lost 6 bases, and 2 bases stayed unmatched. Germline V lookup: CDR1 MNHNS, CDR2 SASEGT. CDR3: CASSDQGGNSPLHF. The CDR3 region has the DNA TGTGCCAGCAGTGATCAGGGGGGTAATTCACCCCTCCACTTT.

This chain joins TRBV7-2 and TRBJ2-3, with TRBD1 identical over 9 bases. V lost 1 base to trimming and J lost 4 bases; unmatched junction nucleotides: 6. Germline V CDR1 and CDR2: SGHTA, FQGNSA. The CDR3 runs 16 residues. CDR3 amino acids: CASSLGGQGMSDTQYF. The CDR3 region has the DNA TGTGCCAGCAGCTTAGGGGGACAGGGAATGTCAGATACGCAGTATTTT.

The chain joins TRBV5-4 to TRBJ2-2, with TRBD2 matching 8 bases. J was trimmed by 6 bases and V by 0 bases; bases with no gene match: 13. The CDR3 extends over 18 amino acids. From germline, CDR1 is SGHNT and CDR2 YYREEE (reference sequence). In DNA, the CDR3 is TGTGCCAGCAGCTTGGATGGGATAGCGGGGTCGGTTGCCGGGGAGCTGTTTTTT. Residues: CASSLDGIAGSVAGELFF.

V and J are TRBV18 and TRBJ1-4, with D perhaps matching TRBD1 (5 bases). CDR1 is KGHSH and CDR2 is LQKENI in the germline V gene. This CDR3 region has 14 residues. V was clipped by 4 bases and J by 8 bases, with 14 bases between them. This CDR3 reads CASSLAGQGEKLFF. CDR3 nucleotide sequence: TGTGCCAGCTCACTGGCAGGTCAGGGCGAAAAACTGTTTTTT.

The chain employs TRBV7-9 and TRBJ1-5, with TRBD1 identical over 11 bases. Germline CDR1 is SEHNR and CDR2 is FQNEAQ (reference sequence). The CDR3 is 16 residues long. V shed 3 bases, J shed 3 bases, and the junction held 4 bases outside the gene matches. CDR3: CASSLGTGGLNQPQHF. Here the CDR3 DNA reads TGTGCCAGCAGCTTGGGGACAGGGGGGCTCAATCAGCCCCAGCATTTT.

In this sample, this clone turned up once. The rearrangement uses TRBV6-4 and TRBJ2-3, with D unresolved. V was trimmed by 4 bases and J by 6 bases, leaving 11 bases between them. Germline CDR1 MRHNA, CDR2 SNTAGT. The CDR3 is made up of 13 amino acids. The CDR3 DNA sequence: TGTGCCAGCAGTGCCCAGCAGAGGGATACGCAGTATTTT. Protein sequence: CASSAQQRDTQYF.

The rearrangement links TRBV18 to TRBJ2-1; 8 nucleotides match TRBD1. Germline values: CDR1 KGHSH, CDR2 LQKENI. CDR3 length: 18 residues. J was trimmed by 4 bases and V by 1 base; bases with no gene match: 12. The CDR3 protein is CASSPQRKGQGVYNEQFF. The CDR3 DNA reads as TGTGCCAGCTCACCACAAAGAAAAGGACAGGGAGTTTACAATGAGCAGTTCTTC. Together with reference TRBV18 and TRBJ2-1, the CDR3 gives the full variable domain: NAGVMQNPRHLVRRRGQEARLRCSPMKGHSHVYWYRQLPEEGLKFMVYLQKENIIDESGMPKERFSAEFPKEGPSILRIQQVVRGDSAAYFCASSPQRKGQGVYNEQFFGPGTRLTVL.

The chain couples TRBV11-2 to TRBJ2-7; TRBD2 matches 9 bases. The ends lost 5 bases at V and 5 bases at J; junction bases unmatched: 7. Germline V gene data show CDR1 as SGHAT and CDR2 as FQNNGV. There are 14 residues in the CDR3. The CDR3 sequence is CASSTTSGMHEQYF. The CDR3 DNA reads TGTGCCAGCAGCACGACTAGCGGTATGCACGAGCAGTACTTC.

In the case of this clone: An end of the junction does not agree with germline; a read error may underlie this. V gene TRBV6-1 combines with J gene TRBJ1-6; D is ambiguous. CDR3 length: 13 amino acids. Germline V gives CDR1 MNHNS, CDR2 SASEGT. Here the CDR3 DNA reads TGTGCCAGCAGGGAAGAACTTAATTCACCCCTCCACTTT. Its translation: CASREELNSPLHF.

The rearrangement joins TRBV7-8 to TRBJ1-2, with 7 bases fitting TRBD1. V shed 6 bases, J shed 4 bases, and the junction held 5 bases outside the gene matches. CDR3 length: 13 residues. Looked up from germline, CDR1 is SGHVS and CDR2 is FQNEAQ. CDR3 DNA: TGTGCCAGCAGACAGGACAGGTCCTATGGCTACACCTTC. This gives the protein CASRQDRSYGYTF.

This clone was seen once. J is TRBJ1-2 and V is TRBV5-4; D unclear. Germline V gives CDR1 SGHNT, CDR2 YYREEE (reference sequence). Trimming left V 4 bases short and J 0 bases short, with 13 bases between. The CDR3 runs to 15 residues. CDR3 DNA sequence: TGTGCCAGCAGCCCCGTAGACTGGGCTAACTATGGCTACACCTTC. This translates into CASSPVDWANYGYTF.